This entry concerns a single T cell receptor beta chain. The data were obtained in a study of CD8+ T cells in alopecia areata. Germline loops: CDR1 SGHTA, CDR2 FQGNSA. The CDR3 is 12 amino acids. Trimming cost V 4 bases and J 6 bases, with 10 bases left between them. T lymphocytes (CD4+ and CD8+) were sorted from PBMCs. In each case, RNA was isolated and then reverse transcribed into cDNA as the sequencing template. Some clones are missing from TCRdb's copy, which holds only in-frame ones; the method was immunoSEQ multiplex PCR. The table has almost 35,000 clones, less than 70% seen once. The sample was NKG2D-high CD8+ T cells sorted from blood. This chain joins TRBV7-2 and TRBJ2-7, with D uncertain. The receptor was isolated from a human donor with alopecia areata. Here the CDR3 reads CASSSMHIEQYF. The CDR3 nucleotides are TGTGCCAGCAGCTCCATGCACATCGAGCAGTACTTC.